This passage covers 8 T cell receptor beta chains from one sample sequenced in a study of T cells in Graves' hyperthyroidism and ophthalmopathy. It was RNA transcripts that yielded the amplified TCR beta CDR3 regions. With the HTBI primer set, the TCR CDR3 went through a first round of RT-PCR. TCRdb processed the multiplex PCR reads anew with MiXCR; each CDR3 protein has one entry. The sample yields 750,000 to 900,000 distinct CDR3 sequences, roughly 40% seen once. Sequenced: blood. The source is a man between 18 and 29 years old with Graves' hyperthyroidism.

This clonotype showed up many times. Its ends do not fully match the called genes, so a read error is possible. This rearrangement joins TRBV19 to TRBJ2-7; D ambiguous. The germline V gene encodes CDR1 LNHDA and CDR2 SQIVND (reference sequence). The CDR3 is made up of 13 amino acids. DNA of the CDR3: TGTGCCAGTAGTCTAGAAGGTCTGAGAGAGCAGTACTTC. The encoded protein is CASSLEGLREQYF.

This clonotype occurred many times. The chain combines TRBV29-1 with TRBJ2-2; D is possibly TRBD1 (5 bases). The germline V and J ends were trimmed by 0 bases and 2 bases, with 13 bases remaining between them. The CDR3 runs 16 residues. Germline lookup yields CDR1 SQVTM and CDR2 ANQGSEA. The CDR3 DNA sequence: TGCAGCGTTGAAGATGCGGAAGGGGAAAACACCGGGGAGCTGTTTTTT. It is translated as CSVEDAEGENTGELFF.

The CDR3 DNA is TGTGCCAGCCCCTACGAGGGGCCCGGCTATAATTCACCCCTCCACTTT. This sequence encodes CASPYEGPGYNSPLHF. This chain connects TRBV2 to TRBJ1-6; TRBD1 is a possible D gene (5 bases). There are 16 residues in the CDR3. The V gene lost 8 bases and the J gene lost 3 bases, with 17 bases spanning the gap. From germline, CDR1 is SNHLY and CDR2 FYNNEI.

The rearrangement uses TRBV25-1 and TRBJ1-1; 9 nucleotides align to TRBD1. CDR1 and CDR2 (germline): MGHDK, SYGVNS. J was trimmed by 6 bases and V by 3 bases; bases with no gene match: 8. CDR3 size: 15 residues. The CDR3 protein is CASSDGTGLFPEAFF. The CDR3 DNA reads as TGTGCCAGCAGTGACGGGACAGGGCTGTTTCCTGAAGCTTTCTTT.

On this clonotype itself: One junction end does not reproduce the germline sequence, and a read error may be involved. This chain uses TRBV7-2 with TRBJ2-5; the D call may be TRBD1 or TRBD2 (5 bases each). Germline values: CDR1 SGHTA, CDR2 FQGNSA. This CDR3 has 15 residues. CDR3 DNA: TGTGCCAGCAGCTTATTGGGGACGGCACAAGAGACCCGGTACTTC. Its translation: CASSLLGTAQETRYF.

Written as DNA, the CDR3 is TGTGCCAGCAGTGGGGACACCCGCTCTGGGGCCAACGTCCTGACTTTC. Translating it yields CASSGDTRSGANVLTF. This chain connects TRBV7-9 to TRBJ2-6; possible D gene TRBD1, 6 bases. This CDR3 region has 16 residues. The germline CDR1 and CDR2 sequences are SEHNR and FQNEAQ (reference sequence). The germline V and J ends were trimmed by 6 bases and 0 bases, with 12 bases remaining between them.

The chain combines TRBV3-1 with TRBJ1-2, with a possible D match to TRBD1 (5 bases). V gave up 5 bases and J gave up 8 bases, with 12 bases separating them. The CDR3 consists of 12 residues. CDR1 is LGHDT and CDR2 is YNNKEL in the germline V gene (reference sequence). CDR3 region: CASSFPGRGYTF. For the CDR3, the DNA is TGTGCCAGCAGCTTTCCAGGGCGCGGCTACACCTTC.

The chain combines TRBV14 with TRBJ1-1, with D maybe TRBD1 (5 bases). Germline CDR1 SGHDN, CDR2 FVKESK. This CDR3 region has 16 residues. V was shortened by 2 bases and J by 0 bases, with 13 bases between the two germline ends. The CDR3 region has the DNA TGTGCCAGCAGCCAAATCGGGGGTCAATTGAACACTGAAGCTTTCTTT. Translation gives CASSQIGGQLNTEAFF. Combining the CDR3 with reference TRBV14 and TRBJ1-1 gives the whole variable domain EAGVTQFPSHSVIEKGQTVTLRCDPISGHDNLYWYRRVMGKEIKFLLHFVKESKQDESGMPNNRFLAERTGGTYSTLKVQPAELEDSGVYFCASSQIGGQLNTEAFFGQGTRLTVV.